This TCR beta chain was obtained from a study of blood T cell repertoires in COVID-19. Study background: The cDNA or gDNA used as material had been derived from T cells, B-cell-depleted T cells, or PBMCs.

Germline V gene sequence: CDR1 SNHLY, CDR2 FYNNEI. The CDR3 is 13 residues long. Trimming took 4 bases from V and 3 from J; bases not matched to a gene: 2. The repertoire was sequenced with immunoSEQ multiplex PCR; TCRdb's copy has only in-frame clones and lacks some. The profile shows a few hundred thousand clones, about 91% of them singletons. Patients from Seattle were sampled longitudinally, starting during active infection. The chain combines TRBV2 with TRBJ1-2; 7 bases are a match to TRBD1. The TCR sequence derives from a woman aged 25 to 39 with COVID-19, enrolled during active disease. Sequenced input: peripheral blood. The CDR3 sequence: CASSGTGDYGYTF. In DNA form, the CDR3 reads TGTGCCAGCAGTGGTACAGGGGACTATGGCTACACCTTC.